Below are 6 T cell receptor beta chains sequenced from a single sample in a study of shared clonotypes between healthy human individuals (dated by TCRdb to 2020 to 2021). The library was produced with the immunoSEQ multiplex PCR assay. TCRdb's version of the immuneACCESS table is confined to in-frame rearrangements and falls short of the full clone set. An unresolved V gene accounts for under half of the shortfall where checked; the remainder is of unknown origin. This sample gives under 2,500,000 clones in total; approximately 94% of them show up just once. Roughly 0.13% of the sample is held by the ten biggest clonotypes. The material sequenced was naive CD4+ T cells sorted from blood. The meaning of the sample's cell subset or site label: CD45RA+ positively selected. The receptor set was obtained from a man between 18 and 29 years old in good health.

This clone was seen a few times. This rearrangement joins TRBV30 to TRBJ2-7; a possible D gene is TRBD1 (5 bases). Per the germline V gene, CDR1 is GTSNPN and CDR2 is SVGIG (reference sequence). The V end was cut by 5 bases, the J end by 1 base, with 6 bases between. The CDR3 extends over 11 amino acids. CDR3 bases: TGTGCCTGGGGGGCGTCCTACGAGCAGTACTTC. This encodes CAWGASYEQYF.

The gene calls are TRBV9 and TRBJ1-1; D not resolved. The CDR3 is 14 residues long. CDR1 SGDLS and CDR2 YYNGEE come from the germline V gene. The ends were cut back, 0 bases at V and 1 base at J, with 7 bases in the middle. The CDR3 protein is CASSVEVRNTEAFF. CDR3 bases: TGTGCCAGCAGCGTAGAGGTCAGGAACACTGAAGCTTTCTTT.

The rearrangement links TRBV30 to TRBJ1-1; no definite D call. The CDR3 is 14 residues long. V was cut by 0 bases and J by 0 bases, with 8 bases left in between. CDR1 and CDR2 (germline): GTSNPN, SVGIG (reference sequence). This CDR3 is CAWSVPALNTEAFF. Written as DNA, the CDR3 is TGTGCCTGGAGTGTCCCAGCCCTGAACACTGAAGCTTTCTTT. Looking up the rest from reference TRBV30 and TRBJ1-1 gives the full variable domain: SQTIHQWPATLVQPVGSPLSLECTVEGTSNPNLYWYRQAAGRGLQLLFYSVGIGQISSEVPQNLSASRPQDRQFILSSKKLLLSDSGFYLCAWSVPALNTEAFFGQGTRLTVV.

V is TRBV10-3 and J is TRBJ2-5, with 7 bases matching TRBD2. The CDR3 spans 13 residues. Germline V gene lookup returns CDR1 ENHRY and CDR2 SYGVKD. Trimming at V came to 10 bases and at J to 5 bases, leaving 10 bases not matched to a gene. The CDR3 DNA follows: TGTGCCACCGGGACTAACGGGGTTGAGACCCAGTACTTC. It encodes CATGTNGVETQYF.

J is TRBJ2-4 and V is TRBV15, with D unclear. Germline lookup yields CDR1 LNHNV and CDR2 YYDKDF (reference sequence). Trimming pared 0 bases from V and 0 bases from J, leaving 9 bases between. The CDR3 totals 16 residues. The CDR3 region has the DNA TGTGCCACCAGCAGAGATTTCCAGGCAGCCAAAAACATTCAGTACTTC. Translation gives CATSRDFQAAKNIQYF.

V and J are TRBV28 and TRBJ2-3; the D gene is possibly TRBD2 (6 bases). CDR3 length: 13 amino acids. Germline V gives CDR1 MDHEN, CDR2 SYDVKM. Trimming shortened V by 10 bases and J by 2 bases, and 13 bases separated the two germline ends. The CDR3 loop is CATDGGPTDTQYF. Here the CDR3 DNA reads TGTGCCACCGACGGGGGACCCACAGATACGCAGTATTTT.